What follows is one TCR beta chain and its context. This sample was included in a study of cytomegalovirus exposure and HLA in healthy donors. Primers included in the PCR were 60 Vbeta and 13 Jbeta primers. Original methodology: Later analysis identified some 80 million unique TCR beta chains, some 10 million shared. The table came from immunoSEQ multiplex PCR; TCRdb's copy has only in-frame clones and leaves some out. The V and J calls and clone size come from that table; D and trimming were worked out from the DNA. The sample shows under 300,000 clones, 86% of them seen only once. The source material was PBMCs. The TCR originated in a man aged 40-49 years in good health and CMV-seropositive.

The CDR3 nucleotides are TGTGCCAGCAGTACCACAGGGTTTATAGATACGCAGTATTTT. Protein: CASSTTGFIDTQYF. V is TRBV27 and J is TRBJ2-3; weak D call: TRBD1 (6 bases). Per the germline V gene, CDR1 is MNHEY and CDR2 is SMNVEV (reference sequence). V was cut by 5 bases and J by 5 bases, with 14 bases left in between. This CDR3 has 14 residues.